Listed here are 23 T cell receptor delta chains from one sample, sequenced in a study of γδ T cells in repeated Plasmodium falciparum infection. TCRdb used CATT to re-call clones from the multiplex PCR reads. The repertoire consists of roughly 90,000 delta-chain clones, with roughly 1.4% occurring once and the leading ten covering around 8.1%. Gammadelta T cells were flow-sorted from PBMC into Vgamma9/Vdelta2+ and Vdelta2-negative populations for bulk analysis. Sequenced material: gamma-delta T cells from blood. The source of these receptors is a pool of human donors (malaria-infected and uninfected, not separated).

This clone was observed a few times. A much larger clone is a single base away; this may be a read error. This rearrangement joins TRDV1 to TRDJ3; 9 bases are a match to TRDD2. The germline gives CDR1 TSWWSYY, CDR2 QGS. This CDR3 has 18 amino acids. In DNA form, the CDR3 reads TGTGCTCTTGGGGAGCGGCCTTCCTACAACTGGGACACCCGACAGACGTTTTTC. Translation: CALGERPSYNWDTRQTFF.

Turning to this clone: The protein TCRdb lists belongs to a much larger clone and differs from this DNA's translation at residue 15, which points to a read error; the protein shown is made from the DNA. The chain joins TRDV1 to TRDJ1; 8 bases map to TRDD3. Here the J gene was assigned by germline matching of the DNA, as TCRdb has none. Germline CDR1 is TSWWSYY and CDR2 is QGS. The CDR3 has 19 amino acids. DNA of the CDR3: TGTGCTCTTGGGGAACTATCCTACCAGGGGGATAGCTACACCAATAAACTCATCTTT. Protein sequence: CALGELSYQGDSYTNKLIF.

This clone was found many times. TCRdb's protein, taken from a much larger clone, differs from this DNA's translation at residue 21, likely owing to a read error; the protein displayed comes from the DNA. This rearrangement joins TRDV2 to TRDJ1; 10 nucleotides agree with TRDD3. No J gene is reported in TCRdb; it was inferred here by comparing the DNA with germline. This CDR3 spans 25 amino acids. Germline V CDR1 and CDR2: GEAIGNYY, EKD. The CDR3 sequence: CACDTVGLGGYAANRVSETTNKLIF. Here the CDR3 DNA reads TGTGCCTGTGACACCGTCGGTCTGGGGGGATACGCGGCGAACCGCGTATCCGAGACCACCAATAAACTCATCTTT.

This clone was seen many times. The protein that TCRdb holds for this DNA derives from a much larger clone and differs from the translated DNA at residue 9, which likely indicates a read error; the protein shown here is translated from the DNA. The rearrangement uses TRDV1 and TRDJ1; unclear D gene. The V end lost 3 bases, the J end lost 0 bases, and 20 bases lay between the germline ends. Germline V gene data show CDR1 as TSWWSYY and CDR2 as QGS. There are 18 residues in the CDR3. This chain's CDR3 is CALGDFRLPSLYTDKLIF. In DNA, the CDR3 is TGTGCTCTTGGGGATTTCCGGCTCCCCTCCCTATACACCGATAAACTCATCTTT.

The CDR3: CALGELNGTFARLGDTPADKLIF. CDR3 nucleotide sequence: TGTGCTCTTGGGGAACTAAATGGGACCTTCGCTCGACTGGGGGATACACCCGCCGATAAACTCATCTTT. Here the J gene is TRDJ1 and the V gene is not called; the listed D gene, TRDD3, was not tested against the DNA. This CDR3 has 23 amino acids.

Details on this clone: Since a much larger clone is just one base distant, this may be a read error. The sample carries other DNA sequences with the same CDR3. The rearrangement joins TRDV1 to TRDJ1, with TRDD3 matching over 9 bases. Since TCRdb gives no J gene, matching the DNA to germline was used here to assign it. Germline CDR1 TSWWSYY, CDR2 QGS. This CDR3 contains 23 residues. CDR3 DNA sequence: TGTGCCCTTGGGGAATCCCGCGATCCTTATCGGATACTGGGGGACCCGAAGTCCGATAAACTCATCTTT. It codes for CALGESRDPYRILGDPKSDKLIF.

About this clone: The protein that TCRdb holds for this DNA derives from a much larger clone and differs from the translated DNA at residue 16, which likely indicates a read error; the protein shown here is translated from the DNA. No J gene call was made, and the V gene is TRDV2; the D call of TRDD3 is as the table states it, not checked on the DNA. Germline V gene data show CDR1 as GEAIGNYY and CDR2 as EKD. The CDR3 runs to 18 residues. CDR3 region: CACDTFTGGYADADKPIF. The CDR3 coding sequence is TGTGCCTGTGACACGTTTACTGGGGGATACGCAGACGCCGATAAACCCATCTTT.

Concerning this clone itself: TCRdb's protein for this DNA is that of a much larger clone and differs from the translation at residue 9, likely a read error; the protein shown is the DNA translation. In DNA form, the CDR3 reads TGTGCCTCCGGCCTTCCTTCCACTGAGGGATACTGGTACACCGATAAACTCATCTTT. Its protein product is CASGLPSTEGYWYTDKLIF. The rearrangement links TRDV3 to TRDJ1; TRDD2 or TRDD3 may be the D gene (7 bases each). The V end lost 4 bases, the J end lost 0 bases, and 30 bases lay between the germline ends. The CDR3 loop spans 19 amino acids. Germline values: CDR1 TVYSNPD, CDR2 GDNSRS (reference sequence).

This clone occurred many times. The J gene is TRDJ1, the V gene TRDV1; 8 positions match TRDD3. V was clipped by 4 bases and J by 2 bases; unmatched bases: 27. Germline CDR1 and CDR2: TSWWSYY and QGS. The CDR3 consists of 22 residues. The CDR3, as DNA: TGTGCTCTTGGGGTTTCCTCTACGCACTGGGGGCCATCAGCCCTTACAACCGATAAACTCATCTTT. Translated: CALGVSSTHWGPSALTTDKLIF.

Points on this clone: TCRdb attributes to this sequence the protein of a much larger clone, which differs from the DNA translation at residue 13; a read error is likely, and the protein displayed is translated from the DNA. V and J are TRDV1 and TRDJ1; D unresolved. TCRdb supplies no J gene; here it was assigned by aligning the nucleotide sequence to germline. CDR1 TSWWSYY and CDR2 QGS come from the germline V gene. The CDR3 spans 25 residues. The V gene lost 2 bases and the J gene lost 1 base, with 41 bases spanning the gap. The CDR3 sequence: CALGESTEQATSCPRWYMGTDKLIF. DNA for the CDR3: TGTGCTCTTGGGGAAAGTACTGAACAGGCTACGTCCTGCCCTCGCTGGTATATGGGCACCGATAAACTCATCTTT.

In its sample, this clone was seen a few times. With a far larger clone one base away, a read error is the likely cause. The sample holds other DNA sequences that translate to the same CDR3. The chain combines TRDV2 with TRDJ1, with 8 bases aligning to TRDD3. The J gene, left out of TCRdb, was set here by checking the DNA against germline. The germline V gene encodes CDR1 GEAIGNYY and CDR2 EKD. This CDR3 has 22 residues. The CDR3 DNA reads TGTGCCTGCGACACCGAGAGAGTACACTCCCGGGGATGGGGGATGTTGGCCGATAAACTCATCTTT. Translating it yields CACDTERVHSRGWGMLADKLIF.

This clone showed up many times. The CDR3, as DNA: TGTGCTCTTGGGGAACTAGTACCCTACGTAACGGACTGGGGATACGGGAAACTCATCTTT. Its protein product is CALGELVPYVTDWGYGKLIF. The chain couples TRDV1 to TRDJ1, with 9 bases lining up with TRDD3. Losses at the gene ends were 0 bases for V and 8 bases for J; bases not matched to a gene: 22. Germline V gene sequence: CDR1 TSWWSYY, CDR2 QGS. This CDR3 region has 20 residues.

This clone was recorded at least ten times. This chain connects TRDV1 to TRDJ1, with TRDD2 identical over 7 bases. V lost 6 bases and J lost 0; bases outside the gene matches: 19. Per germline, CDR1 TSWWSYY and CDR2 QGS. The CDR3 contains 19 residues. The CDR3 nucleotides are TGTGCTCTTGGATCTTTCCTACGCGTGTATGCGAGGAACACCGATAAACTCATCTTT. Encoded protein: CALGSFLRVYARNTDKLIF.

As concerns this clone: TCRdb's protein, taken from a much larger clone, differs from this DNA's translation at residue 12, likely owing to a read error; the protein displayed comes from the DNA. This chain links TRDV2 with TRDJ1, with a weak D call TRDD3 (5 bases). Germline matching of the DNA provided the J gene here, since TCRdb leaves it blank. In germline, CDR1 is GEAIGNYY, CDR2 EKD. Trimming took off 1 base at V and 6 bases at J, with 20 bases between the two ends. The CDR3 runs to 16 residues. The CDR3 loop reads CACDTGLLVMGHKLIF. The CDR3 DNA reads as TGTGCCTGTGACACGGGCTTACTGGTCATGGGACATAAACTCATCTTT.

This clone has more than one count but fewer than ten. The translation of this DNA and the TCRdb protein of a much larger clone differ at residue 5, probably owing to a read error; the protein shown here is translated from the DNA. The CDR3 is CALGDPGDTDKLIF. The CDR3, as DNA: TGTGCTCTTGGGGATCCTGGTGACACCGATAAACTCATCTTT. This chain joins TRDV1 and TRDJ1; D remains ambiguous. Because TCRdb records no J gene, it was assigned here through a match of the DNA to germline. Germline CDR1 TSWWSYY, CDR2 QGS. With 3 bases removed from V and 0 bases from J, the gap between germline ends came to 8 bases. The CDR3 totals 14 residues.

This clone has a handful of counts. Only one base separates this from a far larger clonotype, so it likely reflects a read error. Distinct nucleotide sequences in the sample also encode this CDR3. The chain has TRDV1 and TRDJ1, with TRDD3 matching over 9 bases. The J gene, not given by TCRdb, was assigned here from a germline match of the nucleotide sequence. CDR3 length equals 21 residues. Per the germline V gene, CDR1 is TSWWSYY and CDR2 is QGS. In DNA, the CDR3 is TGTGCTCTCGGGGAACTTCCTGGTAGATTGAATGCTGGGGGATGGGGCGATAAACTCATCTTT. It specifies CALGELPGRLNAGGWGDKLIF.

This clone is labeled medium-sized (0.01 to 0.1%). Distinct nucleotide sequences in the sample also encode this CDR3. The CDR3 nucleotides are TGTGCTCTTGGGGAGGAAGGGGCCTTCCCAATACTGGGGGATAGATCGGATAAACTCATCTTT. It codes for CALGEEGAFPILGDRSDKLIF. The chain links TRDV1 to TRDJ1; 11 bases agree with TRDD3. This CDR3 has 21 amino acids. Trimming took 3 bases from V and 5 from J; bases not matched to a gene: 23. Germline CDR1 is TSWWSYY and CDR2 is QGS.

This clone was counted a few times. TCRdb shows a much larger clone's protein in place of this DNA's translation, and the two differ at residue 16, likely through a read error; the protein shown is translated from the DNA. In DNA form, the CDR3 reads TGTGCTCTTGGGGAACTTATAGCTCGAGCTCTAACTGGGGGATACAAAACCGATAAACTCATCTTT. Translation gives CALGELIARALTGGYKTDKLIF. The chain has TRDV1 and TRDJ1; 12 nucleotides line up with TRDD3. No J gene was available from TCRdb, and it was assigned here by a germline match of the DNA. Germline assignment: CDR1 TSWWSYY and CDR2 QGS. The J segment lost 2 bases and the V segment lost 0 bases, leaving 19 bases of the junction unmatched. The CDR3 is 22 residues long.

As for this clone: For this DNA, TCRdb reports the protein of a much larger clone, which diverges at residue 13, most likely from a read error; the protein presented here is translated directly from the DNA. The CDR3 nucleotides read TGTGCTCTTGGGATCCGAACTGGGGGATTATCCGCCGAACTCATCTTT. It encodes CALGIRTGGLSAELIF. The chain combines TRDV1 with TRDJ1; 10 bases align to TRDD3. The CDR3 has 16 amino acids. V lost 5 bases and J lost 9; bases outside the gene matches: 15. Germline CDR1 TSWWSYY, CDR2 QGS.

In this sample, this clone is medium-sized (0.01 to 0.1%). The same CDR3 also results from other DNA sequences found in this sample. The chain employs TRDV2 and TRDJ1; 13 bases map to TRDD3. V dropped 3 bases and J dropped 0; count of bases not matched to a gene: 3. The CDR3 has 16 amino acids. Germline lookup yields CDR1 GEAIGNYY and CDR2 EKD. The CDR3 coding sequence is TGTGCCTGTGACGTACTGGGGGATACGCACACCGATAAACTCATCTTT. Its translation is CACDVLGDTHTDKLIF.

This clone counts as medium-sized. Other DNA sequences within the sample encode an identical CDR3. The V call is TRDV1, the J call TRDJ1; D is uncertain. The length of the CDR3 is 15 residues. Per the germline V gene, CDR1 is TSWWSYY and CDR2 is QGS. V was cut by 0 bases and J by 10 bases, with 18 bases left in between. The chain's CDR3 is CALGELLQSPMGLIF. Written as DNA, the CDR3 is TGTGCTCTTGGGGAACTACTACAATCTCCGATGGGACTCATCTTT.

In its sample, this clone was seen a few times. Translating this DNA gives a protein that differs at residues 7 and 13 from the TCRdb one, which belongs to a much larger clone; a read error is likely, and the protein shown is this translation. This chain links TRDV1 with TRDJ1, with TRDD2 matching 7 bases. The J gene was missing in TCRdb and was found by matching the end of the DNA to germline. After removal of 4 bases from V and 2 bases from J, the junction contained 22 bases not matched to a gene. The CDR3 length is 20 residues. Germline V CDR1 and CDR2: TSWWSYY, QGS. CDR3 in DNA: TGTGCTCTTGGGGGGTCCCTTTTCCTACTCATGGGGACAGTAACCGATAAACTCATCTTT. Its translation is CALGGSLFLLMGTVTDKLIF.

This clone has ten or more counts. This chain joins TRDV1 and TRDJ1; 9 nucleotides agree with TRDD3. Germline V gene data show CDR1 as TSWWSYY and CDR2 as QGS. The V segment lost 1 base and the J segment 0 bases; nucleotides outside the gene matches: 6. The CDR3 totals 17 residues. The CDR3 DNA reads TGTGCTCTTGGGGAACCTGGGGGATGGTCATACACCGATAAACTCATCTTT. Its protein is CALGEPGGWSYTDKLIF.